Included here is one TCR beta chain sequence, with context. CDR3 length equals 15 residues. V dropped 3 bases and J dropped 3 bases, with 12 bases sitting between them. Germline-derived CDR1 and CDR2 are SNHLY and FYNNEI. A multiplex PCR was run with 60 Vbeta primers and 13 Jbeta primers. Assay: immunoSEQ multiplex PCR; the TCRdb copy retains only in-frame clones and omits some. The sample includes about 110,000 clones, less than 80% of them seen just once. These data are taken from a study of cytomegalovirus exposure and HLA in healthy donors. The source material was PBMCs. This TCR was recovered from a woman in her forties or fifties in good health and CMV-seropositive. V is TRBV2 and J is TRBJ1-5; no reliable D call. The CDR3 DNA sequence: TGTGCCAGCAGTGAGGGCGGGTACGTCAATCAGCCCCAGCATTTT. Translating it yields CASSEGGYVNQPQHF.